This is a list of T cell receptor beta chains from one sample in a study of CD8 T cells in ankylosing spondylitis. Using its own MiXCR run on the 5' RACE reads, TCRdb lists one record per CDR3 protein. This table has 700,000 to 850,000 distinct CDR3 sequences, about an eighth appearing once. The sample taken for sequencing was blood, either unsorted or a sorted T cell fraction (not recorded which). The receptor set was obtained from a male donor with ankylosing spondylitis. Each CDR3 is given with its conserved first and last residue. A D gene is named only where the DNA matches it firmly. Clone size is shown for a subset of rows, as once, few, many or a class of expanded clone.

j_call	clone_size	v_call	d_call	cdr3_nt	cdr3_aa
TRBJ2-2	many	TRBV12-3/TRBV12-4	-	TGTGCCTCCGACGGCGGTTACACCGGGGAGCTGTTTTTT	CASDGGYTGELFF
TRBJ2-3	few	TRBV7-3	-	TGTGCCACTGCAAAAACAGGGAAAGATACGCAGTATTTT	CATAKTGKDTQYF
TRBJ1-6	many	TRBV20-1	-	TGCAGTGCTATGGGCCGTCCGGGTAATTCACCCCTCCACTTT	CSAMGRPGNSPLHF
TRBJ1-2	many	TRBV19	-	TGTGCCAGTAGTACCTGGGACACTCCTAACTATGGCTACACCTTC	CASSTWDTPNYGYTF
TRBJ2-4	many	TRBV20-1	-	TGCAGTGTCCTGGGATCCACGGATAGCATTCAGTACTTC	CSVLGSTDSIQYF
TRBJ1-6	many	TRBV7-2	TRBD1	TGTGCCAGCAGCTACCGGGACAGTTCACCCCTCCACTTT	CASSYRDSSPLHF
TRBJ1-1	-	TRBV20-1	-	TGCAGTGCTAGAGTAAGGCAGGGGCAACCTGAAGCTTTCTTT	CSARVRQGQPEAFF
TRBJ2-5	few	TRBV6-1	TRBD1	TGTGCCAGCTCGACAGGGAGAGAGATAGTGCCCCAGTACTTC	CASSTGREIVPQYF
TRBJ2-2	few	TRBV15	-	TGTGCCACCAGCAGACGTAGCTTATACACCGGGGAGCTGTTTTTT	CATSRRSLYTGELFF
TRBJ1-4	-	TRBV29-1	TRBD1	TGCAGCTGCTTCAGGGGGCGCAATGAAAAACTGTTTTTT	CSCFRGRNEKLFF
TRBJ1-4	few	TRBV4-2	-	TGTGCCAGCAGCGGTTTCGGCGAAAAACTGTTTTTT	CASSGFGEKLFF
TRBJ1-2	few	TRBV6-2/TRBV6-3	TRBD1	TGTGCCAGCAGTGACGAAGGACAGGGGGCATATGGCTACACCTTC	CASSDEGQGAYGYTF
TRBJ2-1	-	TRBV5-1	-	TGCGCCAGCGGGCCTTGGGTCGGAGGGCCAGATGAGCAGTTCTTC	CASGPWVGGPDEQFF
TRBJ2-7	-	TRBV28	-	TGTGCCACCTCGGTGACCCTCTACGAGCAGTACTTC	CATSVTLYEQYF
TRBJ1-2	-	TRBV20-1	-	TGCAGTGCTAGAGACAGGGAAGGCTATGGCTACACCTTC	CSARDREGYGYTF
TRBJ2-1	few	TRBV19	TRBD1	TGTGCCAGTAACCAGGGACAGGGTTACAATGAGCAGTTCTTC	CASNQGQGYNEQFF
TRBJ2-7	many	TRBV20-1	TRBD2	TGCAGTGCTAGAGACTCGACTAGCGCCTACGAGCAGTACTTC	CSARDSTSAYEQYF
TRBJ2-1	many	TRBV29-1	-	TGCAGCGTTAGTGCTTTCTCCTACAATGAGCAGTTCTTC	CSVSAFSYNEQFF
TRBJ1-5	few	TRBV20-1	TRBD1	TGCAGTGTTGGACAGGGCTATAGCAATCAGCCCCAGCATTTT	CSVGQGYSNQPQHF
TRBJ2-7	-	TRBV20-1	-	TGCAGTGCTAGAGATGGGTACAGGGAAAGGTACGAGCAGTACTTC	CSARDGYRERYEQYF
TRBJ1-2	-	TRBV4-3	-	TGCGCCAGCAGCCAAGATAGGCAGATTTTCTATGGCTACACCTTC	CASSQDRQIFYGYTF
TRBJ1-1	many	TRBV20-1	-	TGCGGCCAAGAGCGAAACACTGAAGCTTTCTTT	CGQERNTEAFF
TRBJ2-1	many	TRBV5-1	TRBD2	TGCGCCAGCAGCTTGGGGACTAGCGGACCAATCAATGAGCAGTTCTTC	CASSLGTSGPINEQFF
TRBJ1-1	few	TRBV20-1	-	TGCAGTGCTAGAGCGTTTCCGGGACGGATGATGAACACTGAAGCTTTCTTT	CSARAFPGRMMNTEAFF
TRBJ2-1	many	TRBV6-5	-	TGTGCCAGCAGTTACTTTGGGGGTGAGCAGTTCTTC	CASSYFGGEQFF
TRBJ2-7	-	TRBV20-1	TRBD1	TGCAGTGCCCTCCCCGGTGGGGACAGGGACTACGAGCAGTACTTC	CSALPGGDRDYEQYF
TRBJ2-3	few	TRBV9	-	TGTGCCAGCAGCGTTTCCAATGGGGATACGCAGTATTTT	CASSVSNGDTQYF
TRBJ2-7	-	TRBV5-1	-	TGCGCCAGCTCCCTTCAGGGGGGATCTATACACGAGCAGTACTTC	CASSLQGGSIHEQYF
TRBJ2-3	few	TRBV20-1	-	TGCAGTGCTAGGGCCCGCAGCTCGGCAGATACGCAGTATTTT	CSARARSSADTQYF
TRBJ2-3	-	TRBV11-1	-	TGTGCCAGCAGCTCCGGCCCAACGACAGATACGCAGTATTTT	CASSSGPTTDTQYF
TRBJ2-3	few	TRBV7-9	-	TGTGCCAGCAGCTTATTAGCAGCAGGGATGGAACCAGATACGCAGTATTTT	CASSLLAAGMEPDTQYF
TRBJ2-3	few	TRBV5-1	-	TGCGCCAGCAGCCTCTTGGGGCAGGGGAGCCTAGATACGCAGTATTTT	CASSLLGQGSLDTQYF
TRBJ2-2	few	TRBV12-3/TRBV12-4	TRBD2	TGTGCCAGCAGAGGACTAGCGGGAGACACCGGGGAGCTGTTTTTT	CASRGLAGDTGELFF
TRBJ2-1	few	TRBV6-1	-	TGTGCCACCTTGGCGACCGGCGGGGCCAATGAGCAGTTCTTC	CATLATGGANEQFF
TRBJ2-2	few	TRBV4-3	-	TGCGCCAGCAGCCAGAATTTCGACGCCGGGGAGCTGTTTTTT	CASSQNFDAGELFF
TRBJ2-1	many	TRBV14	TRBD2	TGTGCCAGCAGCCTTCCTCTAGCGGGGGCCTTTGGAGAGCAGTTCTTC	CASSLPLAGAFGEQFF
TRBJ2-4	many	TRBV29-1	-	TGCAGCGTTGGTTTCGACCAACGGGGGAACATTCAGTACTTC	CSVGFDQRGNIQYF
TRBJ1-5	-	TRBV6-5	-	TGTGCCAGCAGTTATTTGGCGGGTGGACAGCCCCAGCATTTT	CASSYLAGGQPQHF
TRBJ2-7	-	TRBV27	TRBD1	TGTGCCAGCAGACGCGGGACAGGGGAGTACGAGCAGTACTTC	CASRRGTGEYEQYF
TRBJ2-1	many	TRBV20-1	TRBD2	TGCAGTGCTAGCAGCGGCAGGTTAGCGGGAAGCTCCTACAATGAGCAGTTCTTC	CSASSGRLAGSSYNEQFF
TRBJ2-1	-	TRBV5-1	-	TGCGCCAGCAGCCGTACAGGGACTCGTGGCTACAATGAGCAGTTCTTC	CASSRTGTRGYNEQFF
TRBJ2-7	-	TRBV6-2/TRBV6-3	-	TGTGCCAGCAGTTACCGGACAGTTACCTACGAGCAGTACTTC	CASSYRTVTYEQYF
TRBJ2-7	few	TRBV18	-	TGTGCCAGCTCACCGGGACAAATCTCCTACGAGCAGTACTTC	CASSPGQISYEQYF
TRBJ2-3	many	TRBV4-3	-	TGCGCCAGCAGCCAAGATTGGACATACTCTCCAGATACGCAGTATTTT	CASSQDWTYSPDTQYF
TRBJ2-7	few	TRBV27	-	TGTGCCAGCAGTTTAAATGTCGGGGGCAACTACGAGCAGTACTTC	CASSLNVGGNYEQYF
TRBJ2-1	few	TRBV21-1	-	TGTGCCAGCAGCACCCTGGAGGGGATGGGGTACAATGAGCAGTTCTTC	CASSTLEGMGYNEQFF
TRBJ2-2	-	TRBV27	TRBD1	TGTGCCAGCAGTTTGTCGGCAGGGGGATATACCGGGGAGCTGTTTTTT	CASSLSAGGYTGELFF
TRBJ2-1	few	TRBV7-3	TRBD1	TGTGCCAGCAGCTTAGGGGCAGGGGGCGAAAGGTCCTACAATGAGCAGTTCTTC	CASSLGAGGERSYNEQFF
TRBJ2-6	-	TRBV27	TRBD1	TGTGCCAGCAGTTCCAGGACAGGTAGCTCTGGGGCCAACGTCCTGACTTTC	CASSSRTGSSGANVLTF
TRBJ1-5	-	TRBV6-2/TRBV6-3	TRBD1	TGTGCCAGCAGCACGGGACAGGGAAGTCAGCCCCAGCATTTT	CASSTGQGSQPQHF
TRBJ1-1	-	TRBV4-1	TRBD1	TGCGCCAGCAGCCAGGGACAGGGGAGGACTGAAGCTTTCTTT	CASSQGQGRTEAFF
TRBJ1-6	-	TRBV5-1	-	TGCGCCAGCAGACAGGGCTTTTCACCCCTCTACTTT	CASRQGFSPLYF
TRBJ1-1	-	TRBV5-5	-	TGTGCCAGCAGCTTGCTTGTGGACACTGAAGCTTTCTTT	CASSLLVDTEAFF
TRBJ2-7	-	TRBV6-1	-	TGTGCCAGCAGTGAGGGCAGGGAGTCCGAGCAGTACTTC	CASSEGRESEQYF
TRBJ1-6	-	TRBV20-1	TRBD1	TGCAGTGCTAGACTACCCCGACAGGGAGGATATTCACCCCTCCACTTT	CSARLPRQGGYSPLHF
TRBJ2-2	few	TRBV6-2/TRBV6-3	TRBD1	TGTGCCAGCAGTTATGGACCGGGACAGGGACCCACCGGGGAGCTGTTTTTT	CASSYGPGQGPTGELFF